This T cell receptor beta chain derives from a study of human T cells and chemical hapten exposure. Time point denoted: patch test 2, 6 weeks after DPC sensitization. Treatment reported: therapeutic diphenylcyclopropenone sensitization with weekly scalp DPC. Whole blood, unfractionated, served as the material for total RNA extraction. MiXCR, run by TCRdb on the RACE reads, gives a single entry per CDR3 protein. There are over 60,000 distinct CDR3 sequences in the sample; 10% to 13% occur only once, and 6.8% lies in the top ten. This clonotype has just a few counts. V trimming: 7 bases; J trimming: 1 base; junction bases outside the gene matches: 3. The CDR3 length is 14 residues. Germline V lookup: CDR1 MNHEY, CDR2 SVGEGT.

The chain carries TRBV6-2 or TRBV6-3 and TRBJ2-5; TRBD2 matches 10 bases. This sample comprised whole blood, obtained in connection with sensitization to the hapten diphenylcyclopropenone (DPC). The sequence was obtained from a woman aged 45-60 years with alopecia areata. Some clones in this sample may be carry-over from other donors' samples. CDR3 loop: CASTGLAVQETQYF. The DNA of the CDR3 is TGTGCCAGCACCGGACTAGCGGTCCAAGAGACCCAGTACTTC.